These 27 T cell receptor beta chains originate from one sample sequenced in a study of metastatic and nonmetastatic thyroid tumors. TCRdb recomputed clones from the PCR reads via MiXCR. The data hold about 23,000 clones, with approximately 30% observed a single time. Prior to thyroid surgery, none of the patients had received any treatment. Input material: tumor tissue. The receptors originated from a female donor with papillary thyroid cancer or a benign thyroid nodule (not recorded which). Some clones in this sample may be carry-over from other donors' samples.

This clone was observed many times. Possible read error: a much larger clone is one base away. The chain employs TRBV2 and TRBJ1-1; TRBD1 might be the D (6 bases). The germline V gene encodes CDR1 SNHLY and CDR2 FYNNEI. This CDR3 contains 16 residues. Trimming shortened V by 7 bases and J by 0 bases, and 18 bases separated the two germline ends. CDR3 DNA: TGTGCCAGCAACCCCCCGGGGGCGGTAATGAACACTGAAGCTTTCTTT. This encodes CASNPPGAVMNTEAFF. Filled out from reference TRBV2 and TRBJ1-1, the complete variable domain reads EPEVTQTPSHQVTQMGQEVILRCVPISNHLYFYWYRQILGQKVEFLVSFYNNEISEKSEIFDDQFSVERPDGSNFTLKIRSTKLEDSAMYFCASNPPGAVMNTEAFFGQGTRLTVV.

This clone was observed many times. The V gene is TRBV19, the J gene TRBJ2-4; no reliable D call. In germline, CDR1 is LNHDA, CDR2 SQIVND (reference sequence). The length of the CDR3 is 14 residues. V lost 5 bases and J lost 8, with 16 bases in between. The CDR3 reads CASSPLPSRDIQYF. The CDR3 DNA reads TGTGCCAGTAGTCCTCTCCCTAGTCGGGACATTCAGTACTTC.

This clone was detected a few times. Its ends do not fully match the called genes, so a read error is possible. The chain has TRBV10-3 and TRBJ1-1; D perhaps matches TRBD1 (6 bases). The CDR3 covers 12 residues. Germline V CDR1 and CDR2: ENHRY, SYGVKD. The CDR3 reads CAIRVRDTEAFF. The CDR3 DNA reads as TGTGCCATCAGAGTGAGGGACACTGAAGCCTTCTTT.

By its share, this clone is medium-sized. The rearrangement uses TRBV5-1 and TRBJ1-6, with 7 bases matching TRBD1. Trimming cost V 4 bases and J 7 bases; bases outside gene matches: 8. Germline V gene sequence: CDR1 SGHRS, CDR2 YFSETQ. The CDR3 has 15 residues. The CDR3 nucleotides are TGCGCCAGCAGCCCAAGACAGGGTGCGAATTCACCCCTCCACTTT. The encoded protein is CASSPRQGANSPLHF.

The chain uses TRBV28 and TRBJ1-1; D may be TRBD1 (5 bases). CDR3 length: 14 amino acids. CDR1 is MDHEN and CDR2 is SYDVKM in the germline V gene. Trimming pared 2 bases from V and 6 bases from J, leaving 13 bases between. In DNA form, the CDR3 reads TGTGCCAGCAGTTTACCAGGGATGGGCGCTGAAGCTTTCTTT. Translated, it gives CASSLPGMGAEAFF.

This clone was seen a few times. Sequence at one end of the junction differs from germline and may be a read error. The J gene is TRBJ2-3, the V gene TRBV24-1, with TRBD2 matching over 8 bases. The CDR3 contains 16 residues. Germline loops: CDR1 KGHDR, CDR2 SFDVKD. The CDR3 nucleotides are TGTTCCACCAGTGATTTTCTCGCGGGAGGCCCCGATACGCAGTATTTT. Its protein product is CSTSDFLAGGPDTQYF.

This chain connects TRBV20-1 to TRBJ1-6; D is uncertain. The germline V gene has CDR1 DFQATT and CDR2 SNEGSKA (reference sequence). With 5 bases removed from V and 0 bases from J, the gap between germline ends came to 17 bases. The CDR3 has 17 amino acids. The CDR3 DNA follows: TGCAGTGCTCCCCCGGGCGCTCGTCCCTCCTATAATTCACCCCTCCACTTT. Protein sequence: CSAPPGARPSYNSPLHF.

This clone was detected ten times or more. CDR3 sequence: CASSFGGADEKLFF. In DNA form, the CDR3 reads TGTGCCAGCAGCTTTGGGGGCGCCGATGAAAAACTGTTTTTT. This chain uses TRBV7-2 with TRBJ1-4, with a tentative D call TRBD1 (6 bases). Trimming stripped 3 bases from V and 6 bases from J, with 11 bases between. Germline V gene data show CDR1 as SGHTA and CDR2 as FQGNSA. The CDR3 totals 14 residues.

By proportion, this clone is medium-sized. The chain links TRBV5-1 to TRBJ1-3, with 7 bases lining up with TRBD1. The CDR3 is 14 residues long. From germline, CDR1 is SGHRS and CDR2 YFSETQ. After removal of 3 bases from V and 6 bases from J, the junction contained 6 bases not matched to a gene. The CDR3 DNA reads as TGCGCCAGCAGCTACGGAGACAGGGTAAACACCATATATTTT. It codes for CASSYGDRVNTIYF.

The table lists this clone with many counts. This chain links TRBV2 with TRBJ1-2; 9 nucleotides agree with TRBD1. The CDR3 runs 14 residues. J was trimmed by 5 bases and V by 6 bases; bases with no gene match: 7. Looked up from germline, CDR1 is SNHLY and CDR2 is FYNNEI. The CDR3 protein is CASRRQGGDYGYTF. The CDR3 DNA reads as TGTGCCAGCAGGCGACAGGGGGGTGATTATGGCTACACCTTC.

This clone is medium-sized. The genes are TRBV12-3 or TRBV12-4 and TRBJ2-3; D is uncertain. The CDR3 has 14 amino acids. V lost 0 bases to trimming and J lost 4 bases, with 8 bases between them. CDR3 loop: CASSLAGGADTQYF. CDR3 DNA sequence: TGTGCCAGCAGTTTAGCGGGCGGAGCAGATACGCAGTATTTT.

This clone turned up a few times. The chain carries TRBV7-3 and TRBJ2-1, with D unclear. Looked up from germline, CDR1 is SGHTA and CDR2 is FQGTGA. V was shortened by 2 bases and J by 7 bases, with 3 bases between the two germline ends. The CDR3 totals 11 residues. The CDR3 sequence is CASSLGNEQFF. CDR3 DNA sequence: TGTGCCAGCAGCTTAGGTAATGAGCAGTTCTTC. The full variable domain, completed using reference TRBV7-3 and TRBJ2-1, is GAGVSQTPSNKVTEKGKYVELRCDPISGHTALYWYRQSLGQGPEFLIYFQGTGAADDSGLPNDRFFAVRPEGSVSTLKIQRTERGDSAVYLCASSLGNEQFFGPGTRLTVL.

The chain uses TRBV3-1 and TRBJ2-5; D not resolved. Germline V gives CDR1 LGHDT, CDR2 YNNKEL (reference sequence). The CDR3 is 15 residues long. The ends were cut back, 0 bases at V and 3 bases at J, with 11 bases in the middle. Written as DNA, the CDR3 is TGTGCCAGCAGCCAAGATGTTGGCGCAGAAGAGACCCAGTACTTC. Amino acids: CASSQDVGAEETQYF.

Many counts were recorded for this clone. A much more abundant neighbour one base away suggests this may be a read error. The same CDR3 also results from other DNA sequences found in this sample. This sequence joins TRBV12-3 or TRBV12-4 and TRBJ2-2; D is tentatively TRBD1 or TRBD2 (5 bases each). The CDR3 has 15 residues. The CDR3 sequence: CASSIRGRPTGEPFF. DNA of the CDR3: TGTGCCAGCAGTATCCGGGGACGGCCCACCGGGGAGCCGTTTTTT.

The CDR3 DNA reads as TGTGCCAGCAGCCCAGGGACAGGGGGCCCGTACGAGCAGTACTTC. Its protein product is CASSPGTGGPYEQYF. The chain employs TRBV6-1 and TRBJ2-7, with 12 nucleotides matching TRBD1. The germline V gene has CDR1 MNHNS and CDR2 SASEGT. This CDR3 region has 15 residues. V shed 6 bases, J shed 4 bases, and the junction held 7 bases outside the gene matches.

This clone has only a few counts. A junction end diverges from the germline sequence, so it may reflect a read error. The rearrangement links TRBV6-2 or TRBV6-3 to TRBJ2-7; D call uncertain. In germline, CDR1 is MNHEY, CDR2 SVGEGT. The length of the CDR3 is 12 residues. The CDR3 region has the DNA TGTGCCAACAGTCCCGCCACTCGCGAGCAGTACTTC. Protein sequence: CANSPATREQYF.

This clone was recorded a few times. At one end the junction does not follow the germline gene, possibly because of a read error. J is TRBJ2-3 and V is TRBV6-1; tentative D call: TRBD1 (5 bases). CDR1 and CDR2 from the germline V gene are MNHNS and SASEGT. The CDR3 length is 15 residues. The CDR3 loop is CASSPVQVGTDTQYF. In DNA, the CDR3 is TGTGCCAGCAGCCCCGTACAGGTGGGCACAGATACGCAGTACTTT.

The genes are TRBV11-2 and TRBJ2-5; 11 nucleotides match TRBD2. With V trimmed by 5 bases and J by 5 bases, 19 bases remained unmatched. The germline V gene encodes CDR1 SGHAT and CDR2 FQNNGV. This CDR3 region has 19 residues. DNA for the CDR3: TGTGCCAGCAGCACAAGTCGGTGCGCTAGCGGGGGGTCGGGGGAGACCCAGTACTTC. This encodes CASSTSRCASGGSGETQYF. Full variable domain (remainder filled in from reference TRBV11-2 and TRBJ2-5): EAGVAQSPRYKIIEKRQSVAFWCNPISGHATLYWYQQILGQGPKLLIQFQNNGVVDDSQLPKDRFSAERLKGVDSTLKIQPAKLEDSAVYLCASSTSRCASGGSGETQYFGPGTRLLVL.

By share, this clone ranks as medium-sized. The chain recombines TRBV6-1 with TRBJ2-7, with TRBD2 identical over 7 bases. V trimming: 6 bases; J trimming: 6 bases; junction bases outside the gene matches: 8. The CDR3 is made up of 13 amino acids. Germline V gives CDR1 MNHNS, CDR2 SASEGT. This CDR3 is CASSPMGGVEQYF. CDR3 in DNA: TGTGCCAGCAGCCCGATGGGGGGGGTCGAGCAGTACTTC.

This clone was seen repeatedly, ten times or more. This specimen includes other DNA sequences encoding the same CDR3. The rearrangement joins TRBV19 to TRBJ2-7, with TRBD2 as a possible D gene (6 bases). V gave up 6 bases and J gave up 5 bases, with 17 bases separating them. The germline CDR1 and CDR2 sequences are LNHDA and SQIVND (reference sequence). The CDR3 is 14 amino acids. CDR3 sequence (DNA): TGTGCCAGTAGCACCGGGAGACTGGTGAACGAGCAGTACTTC. Translated, it gives CASSTGRLVNEQYF.

This clone was counted at least ten times. Other DNA sequences in this sample translate to the same CDR3. V gene TRBV30 combines with J gene TRBJ1-5; D perhaps matches TRBD1 (5 bases). V lost 3 bases to trimming and J lost 4 bases, with 10 bases between them. The CDR3 is 13 amino acids. In germline, CDR1 is GTSNPN, CDR2 SVGIG (reference sequence). CDR3 loop: CAWSRGFNQPQHF. The CDR3 DNA follows: TGTGCCTGGAGCCGGGGCTTTAATCAGCCCCAGCATTTT.

This clone is medium-sized in the sample. This rearrangement joins TRBV3-1 to TRBJ2-7; 9 bases match TRBD2. CDR1 and CDR2 (germline): LGHDT, YNNKEL (reference sequence). Trimming cost V 3 bases and J 6 bases; bases outside gene matches: 9. The CDR3 sequence is 15 residues long. The CDR3 DNA is TGTGCCAGCAGCCACCACGCCGCTAGCGGGATCGAGCAGTACTTC. Translating it yields CASSHHAASGIEQYF.

Judged by abundance, this clone is medium-sized. The rearrangement uses TRBV6-1 and TRBJ1-6; no reliable D call. The V gene lost 8 bases and the J gene lost 5 bases, with 7 bases spanning the gap. Germline CDR1 and CDR2: MNHNS and SASEGT. This CDR3 has 12 amino acids. CDR3 in DNA: TGTGCCAGCCAAATAAATAATTCACCCCTCCACTTT. Protein: CASQINNSPLHF.

This clone has a handful of counts. The rearrangement joins TRBV19 to TRBJ2-7; TRBD2 agrees at 10 bases. J lost 3 bases, V lost 4 bases, and 3 bases had no gene match. This CDR3 is 14 amino acids long. Germline V gene data show CDR1 as LNHDA and CDR2 as SQIVND (reference sequence). The CDR3 protein is CASSTSGSSYEQYF. DNA of the CDR3: TGTGCCAGTAGTACTAGCGGGAGTAGCTACGAGCAGTACTTC.

Turning to this clone: At one end, the junction sequence differs from germline, possibly due to a read error. The rearrangement uses TRBV6-1 and TRBJ2-7; maybe TRBD2 (6 bases). Germline CDR1 and CDR2: MNHNS and SASEGT. The CDR3 contains 14 residues. The CDR3 sequence: CASGAGQGGDEHYF. As DNA, the CDR3 is TGTGCCAGCGGTGCGGGGCAGGGTGGCGACGAGCATTACTTC.

In its sample, this clone was seen many times. In nucleotides, the CDR3 is TGTGCCAGCAGTTTTGGGACCTACCGCCGGGATCAGCCCCAGCATTTT. Protein: CASSFGTYRRDQPQHF. This chain connects TRBV12-3 or TRBV12-4 to TRBJ1-5; weak D call: TRBD1 (5 bases). This CDR3 has 16 residues. Trimming removed 3 bases at V and 5 bases at J, with 17 bases between.

This clone turned up a few times. The chain recombines TRBV12-3 or TRBV12-4 with TRBJ2-3; maybe TRBD2 (5 bases). V was shortened by 7 bases and J by 2 bases, with 16 bases between the two germline ends. This CDR3 has 15 residues. CDR3 amino acids: CASMGRSGLTDTQYF. The CDR3 coding sequence is TGTGCCAGCATGGGGAGAAGCGGACTCACAGATACGCAGTATTTT.